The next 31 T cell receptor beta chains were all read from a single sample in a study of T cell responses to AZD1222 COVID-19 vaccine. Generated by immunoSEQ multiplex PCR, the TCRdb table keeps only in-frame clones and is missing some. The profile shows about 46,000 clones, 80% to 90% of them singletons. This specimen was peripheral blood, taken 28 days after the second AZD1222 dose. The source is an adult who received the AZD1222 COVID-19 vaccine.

CDR3 region: CASSTDLNTEAFF. CDR3 sequence (DNA): TGTGCCAGCAGCACTGATTTGAACACTGAAGCTTTCTTT. The chain has TRBV12-3 or TRBV12-4 and TRBJ1-1; D is undetermined. V lost 6 bases and J lost 0, with 8 bases in between. This CDR3 has 13 residues.

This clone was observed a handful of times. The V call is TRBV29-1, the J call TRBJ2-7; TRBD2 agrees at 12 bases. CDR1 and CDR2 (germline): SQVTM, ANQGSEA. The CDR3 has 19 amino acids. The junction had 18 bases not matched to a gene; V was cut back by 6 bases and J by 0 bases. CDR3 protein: CSVNVPGTSGLLYSYEQYF. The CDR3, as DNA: TGCAGCGTGAACGTTCCCGGGACTAGCGGGCTCCTGTACTCCTACGAGCAGTACTTC.

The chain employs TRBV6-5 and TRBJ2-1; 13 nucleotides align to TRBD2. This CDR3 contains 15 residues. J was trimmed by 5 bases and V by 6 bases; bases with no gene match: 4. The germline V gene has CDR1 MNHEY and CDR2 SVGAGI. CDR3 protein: CASRKGLAGDNEQFF. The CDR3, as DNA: TGTGCCAGCAGGAAAGGACTAGCGGGGGACAATGAGCAGTTCTTC.

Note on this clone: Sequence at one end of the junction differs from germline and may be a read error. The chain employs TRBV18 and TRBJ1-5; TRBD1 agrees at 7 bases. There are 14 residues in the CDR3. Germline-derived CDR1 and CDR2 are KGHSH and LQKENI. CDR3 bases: TGTGCCAGCTCTCCACAGGGGAGCGATCAGCCCCAGCATTTT. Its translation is CASSPQGSDQPQHF.

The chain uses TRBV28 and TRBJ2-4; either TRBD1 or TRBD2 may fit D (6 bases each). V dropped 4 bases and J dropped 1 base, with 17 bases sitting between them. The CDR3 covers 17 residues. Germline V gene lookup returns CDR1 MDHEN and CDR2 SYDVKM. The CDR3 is CASSSFEGGKAKNIQYF. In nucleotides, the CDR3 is TGTGCCAGCAGTTCGTTCGAGGGGGGAAAGGCCAAAAACATTCAGTACTTC.

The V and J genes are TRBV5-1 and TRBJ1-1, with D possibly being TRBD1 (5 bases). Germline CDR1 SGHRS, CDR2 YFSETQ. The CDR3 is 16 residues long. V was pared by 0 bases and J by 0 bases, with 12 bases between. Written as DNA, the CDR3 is TGCGCCAGCAGCTTGGAAGGAAGGGGTTTGAACACTGAAGCTTTCTTT. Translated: CASSLEGRGLNTEAFF.

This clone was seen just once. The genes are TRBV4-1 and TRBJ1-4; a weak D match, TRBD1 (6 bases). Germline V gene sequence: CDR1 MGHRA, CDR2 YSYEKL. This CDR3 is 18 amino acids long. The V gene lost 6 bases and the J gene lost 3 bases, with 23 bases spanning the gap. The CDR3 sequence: CASRTLYRGESANEKLFF. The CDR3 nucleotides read TGCGCCAGCAGAACCCTCTATAGGGGGGAGTCGGCTAATGAAAAACTGTTTTTT.

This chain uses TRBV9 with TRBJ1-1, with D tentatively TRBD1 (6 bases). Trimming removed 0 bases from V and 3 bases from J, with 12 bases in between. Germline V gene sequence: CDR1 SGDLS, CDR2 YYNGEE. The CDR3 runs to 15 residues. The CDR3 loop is CASSVVPGGDTEAFF. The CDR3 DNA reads TGTGCCAGCAGCGTAGTCCCCGGGGGCGACACTGAAGCTTTCTTT.

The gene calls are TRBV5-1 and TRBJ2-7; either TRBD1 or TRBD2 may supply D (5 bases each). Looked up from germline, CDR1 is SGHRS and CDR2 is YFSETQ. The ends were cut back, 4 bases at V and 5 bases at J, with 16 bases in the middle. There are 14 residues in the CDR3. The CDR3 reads CASSLGDPNDEQYF. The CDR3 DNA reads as TGCGCCAGCAGCCTGGGGGACCCCAACGACGAGCAGTACTTC.

CDR3 in DNA: TGTGCCAGCAGTCCGATCGGTATGAACACTGAAGCTTTCTTT. Translated: CASSPIGMNTEAFF. The chain links TRBV28 to TRBJ1-1, with D hard to call. This CDR3 region has 14 residues. Germline loops: CDR1 MDHEN, CDR2 SYDVKM. Trimming took off 5 bases at V and 0 bases at J, with 10 bases between the two ends.

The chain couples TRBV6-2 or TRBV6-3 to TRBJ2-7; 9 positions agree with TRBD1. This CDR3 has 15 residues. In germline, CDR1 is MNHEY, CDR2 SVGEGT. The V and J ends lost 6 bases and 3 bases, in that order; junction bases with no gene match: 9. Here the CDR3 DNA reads TGTGCCAGCAGCCCATGGGACAGGGAAAGCTACGAGCAGTACTTC. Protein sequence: CASSPWDRESYEQYF.

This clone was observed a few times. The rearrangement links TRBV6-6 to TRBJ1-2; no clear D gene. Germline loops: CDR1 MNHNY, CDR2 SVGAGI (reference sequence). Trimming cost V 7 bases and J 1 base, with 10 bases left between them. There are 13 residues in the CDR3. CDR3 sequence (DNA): TGTGCCAGCATCGGCAGTCTTAACTATGGCTACACCTTC. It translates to CASIGSLNYGYTF.

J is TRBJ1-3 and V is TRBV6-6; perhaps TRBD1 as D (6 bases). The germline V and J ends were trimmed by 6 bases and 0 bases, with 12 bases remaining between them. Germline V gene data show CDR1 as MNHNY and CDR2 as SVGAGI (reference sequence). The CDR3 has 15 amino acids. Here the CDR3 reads CASSHIQGSGNTIYF. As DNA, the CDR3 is TGTGCCAGCAGCCATATACAGGGCTCTGGAAACACCATATATTTT.

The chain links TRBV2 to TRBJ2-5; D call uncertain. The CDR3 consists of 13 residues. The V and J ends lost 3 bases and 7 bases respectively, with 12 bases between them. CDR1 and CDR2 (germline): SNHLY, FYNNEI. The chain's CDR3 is CASSDGMVGTQYF. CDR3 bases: TGTGCCAGCAGTGACGGCATGGTGGGGACCCAGTACTTC.

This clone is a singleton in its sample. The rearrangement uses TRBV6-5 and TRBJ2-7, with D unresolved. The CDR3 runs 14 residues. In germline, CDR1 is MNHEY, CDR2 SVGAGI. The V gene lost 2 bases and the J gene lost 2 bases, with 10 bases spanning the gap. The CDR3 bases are TGTGCCAGCAGTTACAGAGGCAGGCCCTACGAGCAGTACTTC. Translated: CASSYRGRPYEQYF.

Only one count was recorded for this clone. CDR3 in amino acids: CASSFVRGTSGRAPDTQYF. CDR3 in DNA: TGTGCCAGCAGTTTTGTCAGGGGTACTAGCGGGAGGGCCCCAGATACGCAGTATTTT. V gene TRBV27 combines with J gene TRBJ2-3; 13 bases agree with TRBD2. Germline values: CDR1 MNHEY, CDR2 SMNVEV (reference sequence). CDR3 length equals 19 residues. V dropped 3 bases and J dropped 4; count of bases not matched to a gene: 13.

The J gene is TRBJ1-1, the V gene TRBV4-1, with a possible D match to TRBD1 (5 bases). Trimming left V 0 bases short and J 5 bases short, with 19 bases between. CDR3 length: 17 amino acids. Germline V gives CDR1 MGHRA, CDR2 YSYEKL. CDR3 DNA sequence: TGCGCCAGCAGCCAAGAAACTAGGCGGGGCCCGGGGACTGAAGCTTTCTTT. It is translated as CASSQETRRGPGTEAFF.

CDR3 coding DNA: TGTGCCAGCAGCGTCCTAGATACGCAGTATTTT. Translated, it gives CASSVLDTQYF. The J gene is TRBJ2-3, the V gene TRBV9; D is undetermined. From germline, CDR1 is SGDLS and CDR2 YYNGEE. This CDR3 has 11 amino acids. Trimming took 2 bases from V and 5 from J, leaving 3 bases between them. The complete variable domain, with remaining parts taken from reference TRBV9 and TRBJ2-3, reads DSGVTQTPKHLITATGQRVTLRCSPRSGDLSVYWYQQSLDQGLQFLIQYYNGEERAKGNILERFSAQQFPDLHSELNLSSLELGDSALYFCASSVLDTQYFGPGTRLTVL.

CDR3 in DNA: TGTGCCAGCGCCTTACTTAACACCGGGGAGCTGTTTTTT. This encodes CASALLNTGELFF. The gene calls are TRBV3-1 (or the pseudogene TRBV3-2) and TRBJ2-2; D unresolved. The CDR3 is 13 residues long. Germline V gene sequence: CDR1 LGHDT, CDR2 YNNKEL (reference sequence). V shed 8 bases and J shed 2 bases, with 9 bases lying between them.

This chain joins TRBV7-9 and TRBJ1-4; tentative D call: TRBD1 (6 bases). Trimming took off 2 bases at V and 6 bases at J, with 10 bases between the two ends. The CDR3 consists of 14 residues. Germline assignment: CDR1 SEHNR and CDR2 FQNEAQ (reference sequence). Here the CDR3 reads CASSLYGGHEKLFF. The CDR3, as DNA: TGTGCCAGCAGCTTATATGGGGGGCATGAAAAACTGTTTTTT.

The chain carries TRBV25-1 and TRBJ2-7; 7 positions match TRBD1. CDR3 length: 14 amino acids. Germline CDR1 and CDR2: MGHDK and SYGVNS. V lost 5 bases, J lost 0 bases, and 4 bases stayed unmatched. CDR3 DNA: TGTGCCAGCAGTCTATGGGACAGCTCCTACGAGCAGTACTTC. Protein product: CASSLWDSSYEQYF.

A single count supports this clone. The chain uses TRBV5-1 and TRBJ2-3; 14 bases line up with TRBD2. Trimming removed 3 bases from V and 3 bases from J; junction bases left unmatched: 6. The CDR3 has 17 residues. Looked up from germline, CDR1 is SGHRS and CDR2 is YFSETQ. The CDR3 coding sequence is TGCGCCAGCAGCTCTGGACTAGCGGGAGGTGGGACAGATACGCAGTATTTT. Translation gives CASSSGLAGGGTDTQYF.

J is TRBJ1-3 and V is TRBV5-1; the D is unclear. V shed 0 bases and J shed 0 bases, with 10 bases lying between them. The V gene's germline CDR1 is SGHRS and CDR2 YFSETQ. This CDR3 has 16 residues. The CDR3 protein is CASSLESSNSGNTIYF. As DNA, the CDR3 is TGCGCCAGCAGCTTGGAATCCAGTAACTCTGGAAACACCATATATTTT. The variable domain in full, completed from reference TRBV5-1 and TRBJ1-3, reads KAGVTQTPRYLIKTRGQQVTLSCSPISGHRSVSWYQQTPGQGLQFLFEYFSETQRNKGNFPGRFSGRQFSNSRSEMNVSTLELGDSALYLCASSLESSNSGNTIYFGEGSWLTVV.

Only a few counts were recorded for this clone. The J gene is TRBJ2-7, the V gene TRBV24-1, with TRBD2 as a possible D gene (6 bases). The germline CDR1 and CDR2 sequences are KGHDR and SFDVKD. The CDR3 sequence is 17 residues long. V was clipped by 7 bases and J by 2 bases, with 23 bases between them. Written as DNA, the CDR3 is TGTGCCACCAGCCCCCGGGAAAATCGGGCGGGAACCTACGAGCAGTACTTC. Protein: CATSPRENRAGTYEQYF.

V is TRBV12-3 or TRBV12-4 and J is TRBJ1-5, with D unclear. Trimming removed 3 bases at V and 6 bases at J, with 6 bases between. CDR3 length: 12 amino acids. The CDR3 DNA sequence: TGTGCCAGCAGTTTTTACGGTCAGCCCCAGCATTTT. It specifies CASSFYGQPQHF.

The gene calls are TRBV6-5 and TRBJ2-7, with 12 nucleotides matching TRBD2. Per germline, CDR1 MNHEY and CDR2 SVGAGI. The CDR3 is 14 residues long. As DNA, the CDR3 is TGTGCTAGCCGGACTAGCGGGAAATCCTACGAGCAGTACTTC. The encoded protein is CASRTSGKSYEQYF.

The CDR3 sequence: CASSLGGFYGYTF. For the CDR3, the DNA is TGTGCCAGCAGTTTGGGGGGGTTCTATGGCTACACCTTC. The V gene is TRBV28, the J gene TRBJ1-2, with D maybe TRBD1 (5 bases). The V end lost 3 bases, the J end lost 4 bases, and 9 bases lay between the germline ends. Germline assignment: CDR1 MDHEN and CDR2 SYDVKM. The CDR3 is 13 residues long.

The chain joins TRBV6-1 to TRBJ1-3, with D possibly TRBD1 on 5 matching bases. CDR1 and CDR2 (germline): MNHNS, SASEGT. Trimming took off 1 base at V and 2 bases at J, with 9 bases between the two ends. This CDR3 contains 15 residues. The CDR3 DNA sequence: TGTGCCAGCAGTGAAGTGCTGGGGGCTGGAAACACCATATATTTT. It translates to CASSEVLGAGNTIYF.

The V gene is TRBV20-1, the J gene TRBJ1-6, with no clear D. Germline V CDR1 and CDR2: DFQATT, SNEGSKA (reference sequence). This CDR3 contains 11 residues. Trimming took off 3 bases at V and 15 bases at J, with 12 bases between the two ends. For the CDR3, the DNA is TGCAGTGCTAGCGGTACTAACAACCTCCACTTT. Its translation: CSASGTNNLHF.

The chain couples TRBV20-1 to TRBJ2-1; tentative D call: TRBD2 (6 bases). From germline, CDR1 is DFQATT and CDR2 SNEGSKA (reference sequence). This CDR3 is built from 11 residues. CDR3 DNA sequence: TGCAGCGGGAGCTCCTACAATGAGCAGTTCTTC. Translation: CSGSSYNEQFF.

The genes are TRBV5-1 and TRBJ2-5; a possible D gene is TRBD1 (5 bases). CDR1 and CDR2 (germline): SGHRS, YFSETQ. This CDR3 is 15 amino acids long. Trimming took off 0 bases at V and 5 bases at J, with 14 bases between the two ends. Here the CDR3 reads CASSLGQSGGETQYF. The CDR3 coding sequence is TGCGCCAGCAGCTTGGGACAGTCCGGTGGGGAGACCCAGTACTTC.